Listed below are T cell receptor beta chains from one sample, sequenced in a study of T cells in Graves' hyperthyroidism and ophthalmopathy. MiXCR was run by TCRdb on the multiplex PCR reads, yielding one entry per CDR3 protein. The sample lists more than 350,000 distinct CDR3 sequences, roughly 15% occurring once. The sequencing sample was made of blood. The origin of the receptors is an older woman with Graves' ophthalmopathy. Both conserved end residues are part of each CDR3. A D gene is named only where the DNA matches it firmly. Expanded clones are given a class, and other clones once, few, many or no size at all.

TRBD1 | many | 15 | TRBJ2-7 | TRBV7-9 | CASSSEGQGVYEQYF
- | few | 11 | TRBJ1-2 | TRBV20-1 | CSATRGPGYTF
TRBD2 | many | 18 | TRBJ2-3 | TRBV11-3 | CASSLGRIAGGPADTQYF
- | many | 14 | TRBJ1-1 | TRBV5-1 | CASSLEGAVTEAFF
- | few | 14 | TRBJ2-1 | TRBV4-1 | CASSQEGLNNEQFF
- | many | 11 | TRBJ2-7 | TRBV3-1 | CASSQVNEQYF
TRBD1 | - | 17 | TRBJ2-2 | TRBV19 | CASSMWGQGVNTGELFF
- | many | 13 | TRBJ2-5 | TRBV20-1 | CSATNRARNTQYF
TRBD2 | - | 14 | TRBJ2-3 | TRBV5-1 | CASSEASGVDTQYF
- | many | 14 | TRBJ1-1 | TRBV20-1 | CSARLAGLNTEAFF
- | few | 15 | TRBJ2-2 | TRBV19 | CASSPSPGAGGELFF
TRBD2 | many | 14 | TRBJ2-3 | TRBV5-1 | CASSLGPMGGRQYF
- | few | 14 | TRBJ2-1 | TRBV6-1 | CASTRNEVGNEQFF
TRBD1 | few | 13 | TRBJ2-1 | TRBV19 | CASSLTRGTEQFF
- | - | 14 | TRBJ1-1 | TRBV4-1 | CASSPGGVNTEAFF
- | many | 12 | TRBJ1-4 | TRBV30 | CAWSRGDGKLFF
- | - | 15 | TRBJ2-3 | TRBV9 | CASSPEAGGTDTQYF
TRBD2 | - | 14 | TRBJ2-1 | TRBV9 | CASSVGGRGTEQFF
TRBD1 | many | 13 | TRBJ2-5 | TRBV7-2 | CASSLGTVETQYF
- | few | 16 | TRBJ2-7 | TRBV5-1 | CASSLDPGGATYEQYF
TRBD1 | many | 14 | TRBJ2-7 | TRBV29-1 | CSVGAGTGRQEQYF
TRBD1 | many | 15 | TRBJ1-5 | TRBV28 | CASSSTGLGNQPQHF
TRBD1 | - | 16 | TRBJ2-3 | TRBV11-1 | CASSPTGTGGGDTQYF
TRBD1 | few | 16 | TRBJ2-7 | TRBV29-1 | CSVENPGQGGAYEQYF
TRBD1 | - | 12 | TRBJ1-4 | TRBV29-1 | CSAGQGAEKLFF
- | many | 13 | TRBJ2-3 | TRBV6-2/TRBV6-3 | CASSYLEFDTQYF
TRBD2 | - | 15 | TRBJ2-1 | TRBV19 | CASSISSGSFDEQFF
- | - | 12 | TRBJ2-1 | TRBV12-3/TRBV12-4 | CASRPGSNEQFF
- | - | 13 | TRBJ2-1 | TRBV20-1 | CSARGPGVNEQFF
- | - | 12 | TRBJ2-5 | TRBV20-1 | CSAKLSQETQYF
TRBD2 | many | 15 | TRBJ2-7 | TRBV11-2 | CASSFQAGGSDEQYF
TRBD1 | many | 15 | TRBJ1-1 | TRBV30 | CASGQGVRGGTEAFF
TRBD2 | - | 15 | TRBJ2-1 | TRBV5-1 | CASSLTSGSENEQFF
TRBD2 | many | 17 | TRBJ2-3 | TRBV7-8 | CASSFLSSGRATDTQYF
- | - | 17 | TRBJ1-5 | TRBV5-1 | CASSLAPLGGNNQPQHF
- | many | 13 | TRBJ2-7 | TRBV28 | CATDPGGRDEQYF
TRBD2 | many | 14 | TRBJ2-1 | TRBV20-1 | CSARAGGRGNEQFF
- | many | 14 | TRBJ1-4 | TRBV3-1 | CASTPGTDPEKLFF
TRBD2 | few | 16 | TRBJ2-1 | TRBV20-1 | CSASRTGLAGADEQFF
TRBD1 | - | 16 | TRBJ2-7 | TRBV10-3 | CAIGTLGTGRAYEQYF
TRBD2 | few | 16 | TRBJ2-1 | TRBV20-1 | CSARRGLAGSYNEQFF
TRBD2 | - | 18 | TRBJ2-7 | TRBV6-1 | CASSLSQLGEGFSYEQYF
- | few | 15 | TRBJ1-5 | TRBV5-1 | CASSLGGKGNQPQHF
- | - | 16 | TRBJ2-5 | TRBV5-5 | CASSLGADLYQETQYF
- | many | 14 | TRBJ1-1 | TRBV6-1 | CASSYLEANTEAFF
- | many | 16 | TRBJ2-7 | TRBV18 | CASSPPGGGVSYEQYF
- | few | 13 | TRBJ1-5 | TRBV24-1 | CATSDHPNQPQHF
TRBD2 | - | 16 | TRBJ2-3 | TRBV12-5 | CASGSSLSGGTDTQYF
TRBD1 | - | 22 | TRBJ2-2 | TRBV10-2 | CASSEPGTGGTPAGGKAGELFF
TRBD2 | many | 16 | TRBJ2-1 | TRBV7-8 | CASSLPSGLARNEQFF
- | - | 14 | TRBJ2-3 | TRBV2 | CASTRKGSADTQYF
- | many | 14 | TRBJ2-5 | TRBV18 | CASLLRGLQETQYF